These T cell receptor beta chains were read from a single sample in a study of T-cell memory formation after mild COVID-19. TCRdb independently ran MiXCR on the 5' RACE reads; one entry per CDR3 protein. The sample lists about 390,000 distinct CDR3 sequences, about 16% occurring once. The sequencing sample was made of PBMCs or a T cell subset sorted from them (not recorded which). These receptors were collected from a man aged 18 to 29 who had mild COVID-19 (a few samples of this study predate the infection). Cell type and time point are not known. Both conserved end residues are trimmed from each CDR3. A D gene is named only where the DNA matches it firmly.

d_call v_call cdr3_length cdr3_aa
TRBD1 TRBV12-3/TRBV12-4 11 ASRVTGTTEAF
TRBD2 TRBV9 15 ASSVAGGAGGTDTQY
TRBD2 TRBV20-1 14 SAERASGGGTDTQY
. TRBV4-2 13 ASSPLNGKEETQY
. TRBV30 11 AWTAVGNSPLH
. TRBV9 12 ASSVRGVDNEQF
. TRBV2 12 ASSEVTADQPQH
. TRBV20-1 11 SPVPSSYNEQF
. TRBV5-1 15 ASSSTPDTLYTGELF
. TRBV12-3/TRBV12-4 16 ASSTPYAGGGFTDTQY
TRBD1 TRBV2 11 ASSDGTGEKLF
. TRBV28 12 ASSWGLSNQPQH
. TRBV7-3 15 ASTPRGLSVTTGELF
. TRBV24-1 14 ATSDGTASSYNEQF
TRBD1 TRBV6-2/TRBV6-3 14 ASSYPGQGDKNIQY
. TRBV24-1 11 ATSDFREIELF
. TRBV28 14 ASSLLGVTGANVLT
. TRBV28 11 ATSDTINYGYT
TRBD2 TRBV7-2 12 ASTPGGANNEQF
TRBD1 TRBV4-3 13 ASSQEQGARTEAF
TRBD1 TRBV29-1 9 SVPDRGAQY
. TRBV6-1 13 ASTPLGRSITEAF
. TRBV6-5 15 ASSYSFSGSGANVLT
TRBD1 TRBV11-2 15 ASSLHRGYRGDNEQF
. TRBV7-8 11 ASSFGQVETQY
. TRBV7-2 12 ASSIGSMNTEAF